These 24 T cell receptor beta chains were sequenced from one sample in a study of T cell repertoires in cytomegalovirus infection. These TCRs' antigens remain unknown. Each CDR3 protein is one row after TCRdb ran MiXCR on the reads. The repertoire includes about 830,000 distinct CDR3 sequences, around a third of them detected once, and under 15% sits in the top ten. The sample was cultured CD8+ T cells from PBMCs, taken from culture after CMV antigen stimulation. These receptors were obtained from a human donor in good health (CMV status not recorded). Some clones in this sample may be carry-over from other donors' samples.

This clonotype occurred a few times. This chain joins TRBV12-3 or TRBV12-4 and TRBJ2-7; D call uncertain. CDR3 length: 12 amino acids. Trimming took off 4 bases at V and 4 bases at J, with 8 bases between the two ends. The CDR3 sequence: CASSYIGYEQYF. The CDR3 nucleotides are TGTGCCAGCAGTTATATAGGTTACGAGCAGTACTTC.

V gene TRBV2 combines with J gene TRBJ1-2; perhaps TRBD1 as D (6 bases). Germline loops: CDR1 SNHLY, CDR2 FYNNEI. CDR3 size: 13 residues. The germline V and J ends were trimmed by 11 bases and 8 bases, with 21 bases remaining between them. CDR3 coding DNA: TGTGCCCTGACGGCAGGGGCCGTTCTGGGCTACACCTTC. Translation: CALTAGAVLGYTF.

This clonotype was observed a handful of times. V is TRBV11-1 and J is TRBJ2-4; TRBD2 might be the D (5 bases). CDR3 length: 17 amino acids. Trimming took off 0 bases at V and 3 bases at J, with 15 bases between the two ends. Per germline, CDR1 SGHAT and CDR2 FQDESV (reference sequence). The CDR3 sequence is CASSLAGEGSLKNIQYF. The CDR3 DNA reads TGTGCCAGCAGCTTAGCGGGAGAAGGTAGCCTCAAAAACATTCAGTACTTC.

This chain links TRBV24-1 with TRBJ2-1; tentatively, D is TRBD1 (5 bases). The CDR3 has 14 residues. Germline V CDR1 and CDR2: KGHDR, SFDVKD. V lost 6 bases, J lost 6 bases, and 14 bases lay in between. The CDR3 reads CATSSRDSFNEQFF. The CDR3 DNA follows: TGTGCCACCAGTTCTCGAGACAGCTTCAATGAGCAGTTCTTC.

This clonotype was counted only a few times. The V gene is TRBV6-2 or TRBV6-3, the J gene TRBJ2-1, with 7 nucleotides matching TRBD1. Germline CDR1 is MNHEY and CDR2 is SVGEGT. The junction had 13 bases not matched to a gene; V was cut back by 4 bases and J by 4 bases. This CDR3 contains 17 residues. The CDR3, as DNA: TGTGCCAGCAGTTTCCTTAAGACAGGGATTATTTACAATGAGCAGTTCTTC. It translates to CASSFLKTGIIYNEQFF.

Remarks on this clonotype: A read error may account for a junction end that differs from germline. The V and J genes are TRBV4-3 and TRBJ2-5; TRBD2 aligns across 9 bases. The length of the CDR3 is 16 residues. Germline CDR1 LGHNA, CDR2 YSLEER. The CDR3 region is CASSQDWRGGPETRYF. The CDR3 bases are TGCGCCAGCAGCCAAGACTGGCGGGGGGGCCCAGAGACCCGGTACTTC.

This clonotype occurred many times. V is TRBV7-2 and J is TRBJ2-7; 7 bases line up with TRBD2. The CDR3 sequence is 13 residues long. V lost 5 bases and J lost 6; bases outside the gene matches: 7. Germline CDR1 SGHTA, CDR2 FQGNSA. The CDR3 reads CASSTGRGSEQYV. The CDR3 region has the DNA TGTGCCAGCAGCACCGGGCGGGGGTCCGAGCAGTACGTC.

This sequence joins TRBV4-3 and TRBJ2-7, with 7 bases aligning to TRBD1. With V trimmed by 0 bases and J by 3 bases, 5 bases remained unmatched. The germline gives CDR1 LGHNA, CDR2 YSLEER. The CDR3 covers 15 residues. In DNA, the CDR3 is TGCGCCAGCAGCCAAGAGACAGGGCCCTACTACGAGCAGTACGTC. It is translated as CASSQETGPYYEQYV.

Only a few counts were recorded for this clonotype. V gene TRBV12-3 or TRBV12-4 combines with J gene TRBJ2-3, with 10 bases that match TRBD2. This CDR3 has 18 residues. V dropped 2 bases and J dropped 3; count of bases not matched to a gene: 11. The chain's CDR3 is CASSLRISGGYTTDTQYF. DNA for the CDR3: TGTGCCAGCAGTTTAAGAATTAGCGGGGGGTATACGACAGATACGCAGTATTTT.

This clonotype appeared a single time. This chain joins TRBV10-3 and TRBJ1-5, with a weak D call TRBD1 (5 bases). The CDR3 consists of 19 residues. The V end lost 0 bases, the J end lost 0 bases, and 18 bases lay between the germline ends. Germline assignment: CDR1 ENHRY and CDR2 SYGVKD. This CDR3 reads CAISESLGHLINSNQPQHF. DNA for the CDR3: TGTGCCATCAGTGAGTCTTTAGGACACCTTATAAATAGCAATCAGCCCCAGCATTTT.

V is TRBV27 and J is TRBJ2-3; D is unclear. The CDR3 loop spans 13 amino acids. The V gene lost 4 bases and the J gene lost 6 bases, with 11 bases spanning the gap. CDR1 is MNHEY and CDR2 is SMNVEV in the germline V gene (reference sequence). The CDR3 region is CASSSPPGDTQYF. The CDR3 DNA reads TGTGCCAGCAGTTCACCCCCCGGGGATACGCAGTATTTT.

The chain joins TRBV12-3 or TRBV12-4 to TRBJ2-4; D is uncertain. V lost 8 bases and J 1 base, leaving 9 bases between the germline ends. CDR3 length: 13 amino acids. CDR3 region: CASGNSAKNIQYF. CDR3 bases: TGTGCCAGCGGAAACTCCGCCAAAAACATTCAGTACTTC.

This chain links TRBV5-6 with TRBJ2-1; perhaps D is TRBD1 or TRBD2 (5 bases each). The V end was cut by 0 bases, the J end by 11 bases, with 12 bases between. The CDR3 runs to 13 residues. The germline gives CDR1 SGHDT, CDR2 YYEEEE. CDR3: CASSLGGRVQQFF. The DNA of the CDR3 is TGTGCCAGCAGCTTGGGGGGACGGGTCCAGCAGTTCTTC.

The chain couples TRBV19 to TRBJ1-3, with a possible D match to TRBD1 (6 bases). V lost 7 bases and J lost 0, with 13 bases in between. This CDR3 has 15 amino acids. Looked up from germline, CDR1 is LNHDA and CDR2 is SQIVND (reference sequence). The CDR3, as DNA: TGTGCCAGTATGGCGACAGGCTCCTCTGGAAACACCATATATTTT. This encodes CASMATGSSGNTIYF.

This clonotype occurred a few times. J is TRBJ2-1 and V is TRBV27, with D perhaps matching TRBD2 (5 bases). Germline V gene sequence: CDR1 MNHEY, CDR2 SMNVEV (reference sequence). Trimming stripped 2 bases from V and 5 bases from J, with 13 bases between. This CDR3 has 15 amino acids. The CDR3: CASSLGLAVNNEQFF. The CDR3 DNA follows: TGTGCCAGCAGTTTAGGGCTAGCCGTCAACAATGAGCAGTTCTTC.

This clonotype showed up just a few times. The V and J genes are TRBV6-6 and TRBJ1-2; D might be TRBD1 (5 bases). The CDR3 contains 16 residues. Between the trimmed V and J ends, which lost 0 bases and 1 base, there was a span of 12 bases. The V gene's germline CDR1 is MNHNY and CDR2 SVGAGI (reference sequence). The DNA of the CDR3 is TGTGCCAGCAGTTACTCGGGGCAGCTTCTTAACTATGGCTACACCTTC. Protein sequence: CASSYSGQLLNYGYTF.

The rearrangement uses TRBV10-3 and TRBJ2-5; 11 bases map to TRBD2. Germline-derived CDR1 and CDR2 are ENHRY and SYGVKD. The CDR3 is made up of 13 amino acids. V lost 9 bases to trimming and J lost 5 bases; unmatched junction nucleotides: 5. The CDR3 loop reads CAISTSGVETQYF. CDR3 nucleotide sequence: TGTGCCATTTCGACTAGCGGGGTGGAGACCCAGTACTTC.

This clonotype was seen a handful of times. The chain couples TRBV6-2 or TRBV6-3 to TRBJ2-2; 13 bases agree with TRBD2. Trimming removed 6 bases from V and 0 bases from J; junction bases left unmatched: 10. Germline-derived CDR1 and CDR2 are MNHEY and SVGEGT. This CDR3 is built from 19 residues. CDR3 in amino acids: CASRTLRTSGGPNTGELFF. The CDR3 coding sequence is TGTGCCAGCAGGACCCTAAGGACTAGCGGGGGCCCGAACACCGGGGAGCTGTTTTTT.

The V call is TRBV7-4, the J call TRBJ1-6; TRBD1 is a possible D gene (5 bases). Germline V CDR1 and CDR2: SGHVT, SQSDAQ. The CDR3 covers 14 residues. V lost 0 bases, J lost 8 bases, and 8 bases lay in between. The CDR3 sequence: CASSLAGVDSPLHF. DNA for the CDR3: TGTGCCAGCAGCTTAGCAGGGGTGGATTCACCCCTCCACTTT.

V is TRBV10-2 and J is TRBJ1-1; 8 bases are shared with TRBD1. The ends lost 3 bases at V and 1 base at J; junction bases unmatched: 7. There are 16 residues in the CDR3. Germline V lookup: CDR1 WSHSY, CDR2 SAAADI. The CDR3: CASSDPDRGPNTEAFF. The CDR3 DNA reads as TGCGCCAGCAGTGATCCCGACAGGGGACCGAACACTGAAGCTTTCTTT.

This clonotype has more than one count but fewer than ten. The chain carries TRBV6-1 and TRBJ1-5, with D hard to call. The V gene lost 6 bases and the J gene lost 2 bases, with 17 bases spanning the gap. CDR1 and CDR2 from the germline V gene are MNHNS and SASEGT. The CDR3 length is 16 residues. CDR3 DNA: TGTGCCAGCAGCCTACTCGGCCTTATTGGCAATCAGCCCCAGCATTTT. This gives the protein CASSLLGLIGNQPQHF.

This chain uses TRBV27 with TRBJ1-6, with 10 bases aligning to TRBD1. This CDR3 is 16 amino acids long. Germline trimming cut 5 bases from V and 4 bases from J; bases unmatched to any gene: 5. Germline CDR1 reads MNHEY; CDR2 reads SMNVEV (reference sequence). For the CDR3, the DNA is TGTGCCAGCAGTGTGACAGGGGGCATTTATAATTCACCCCTCCACTTT. This sequence encodes CASSVTGGIYNSPLHF.

This clonotype was seen a few times. J is TRBJ2-3 and V is TRBV2; 7 bases match TRBD2. The length of the CDR3 is 16 residues. Losses at the gene ends were 7 bases for V and 2 bases for J; bases not matched to a gene: 12. Germline CDR1 and CDR2: SNHLY and FYNNEI. The DNA for the CDR3 is TGTGCCAGCACCCCAGGGACTACCTCAATCACAGATACGCAGTATTTT. Translating gives CASTPGTTSITDTQYF.

This clonotype turned up a few times. The chain employs TRBV4-3 and TRBJ2-5; the D is unclear. CDR1 and CDR2 (germline): LGHNA, YSLEER. Trimming removed 0 bases at V and 0 bases at J, with 14 bases between. This CDR3 is 17 amino acids long. CDR3 in amino acids: CASSQEWDSPYQETQYF. The CDR3 DNA reads TGCGCCAGCAGCCAAGAATGGGATAGCCCATACCAAGAGACCCAGTACTTC.